Sequencing of this TCR beta chain was carried out in a study of blood T cells in healthy people across ages. CDR1 SGHKS and CDR2 YYEKEE come from the germline V gene (reference sequence). V lost 3 bases, J lost 4 bases, and 17 bases lay in between. There are 15 residues in the CDR3. A sample-barcoded 5' primer and a J-beta primer mix were used in a second PCR of about 7 to 12 cycles. TCRdb independently ran MiXCR on the 5' RACE reads; one entry per CDR3 protein. Seen here are around 1,500,000 distinct CDR3 sequences, roughly 27% observed once, and the top ten hold less than 9.5%. The chain has TRBV5-5 and TRBJ2-7; D remains unclear. Sample: blood. The sequence came from a woman aged 25 to 39 in good health. The CDR3 here is CASSSRAKVLYEQYF. DNA for the CDR3: TGTGCCAGCAGCTCCCGGGCCAAGGTCCTTTACGAGCAGTACTTC.